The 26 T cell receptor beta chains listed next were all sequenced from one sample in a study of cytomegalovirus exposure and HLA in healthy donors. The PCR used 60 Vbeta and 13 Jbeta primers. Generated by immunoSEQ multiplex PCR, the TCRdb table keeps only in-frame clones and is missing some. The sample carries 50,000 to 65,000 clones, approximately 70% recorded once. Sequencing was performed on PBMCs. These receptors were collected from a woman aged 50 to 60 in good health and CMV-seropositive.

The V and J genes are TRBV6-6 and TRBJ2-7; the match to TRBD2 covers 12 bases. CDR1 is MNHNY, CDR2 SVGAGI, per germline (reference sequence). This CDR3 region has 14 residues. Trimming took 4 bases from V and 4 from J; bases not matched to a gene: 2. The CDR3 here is CASSSSGRGYEQYF. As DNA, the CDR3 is TGTGCCAGCAGTTCTAGCGGGAGGGGGTACGAGCAGTACTTC.

CDR3 protein: CASNHRGGVTGTDTQYF. The CDR3 bases are TGTGCCAGTAACCATAGGGGAGGGGTCACCGGCACAGATACGCAGTATTTT. V gene TRBV19 combines with J gene TRBJ2-3; TRBD2 matches 7 bases. There are 17 residues in the CDR3. Germline V CDR1 and CDR2: LNHDA, SQIVND (reference sequence). The V segment lost 7 bases and the J segment 1 base; nucleotides outside the gene matches: 14. Variable domain in full (rest from reference TRBV19 and TRBJ2-3): DGGITQSPKYLFRKEGQNVTLSCEQNLNHDAMYWYRQDPGQGLRLIYYSQIVNDFQKGDIAEGYSVSREKKESFPLTVTSAQKNPTAFYLCASNHRGGVTGTDTQYFGPGTRLTVL.

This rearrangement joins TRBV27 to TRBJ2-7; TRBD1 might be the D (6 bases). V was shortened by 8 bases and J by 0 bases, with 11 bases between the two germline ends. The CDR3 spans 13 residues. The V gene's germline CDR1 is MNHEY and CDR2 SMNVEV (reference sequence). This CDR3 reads CASGRGVSYEQYF. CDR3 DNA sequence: TGTGCCAGCGGCAGGGGAGTCTCCTACGAGCAGTACTTC.

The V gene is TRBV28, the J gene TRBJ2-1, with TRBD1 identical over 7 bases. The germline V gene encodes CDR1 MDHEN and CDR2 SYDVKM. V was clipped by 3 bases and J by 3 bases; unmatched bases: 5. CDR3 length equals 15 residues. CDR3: CASSFRGQYYNEQFF. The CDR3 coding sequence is TGTGCCAGCAGTTTCCGGGGACAGTACTACAATGAGCAGTTCTTC.

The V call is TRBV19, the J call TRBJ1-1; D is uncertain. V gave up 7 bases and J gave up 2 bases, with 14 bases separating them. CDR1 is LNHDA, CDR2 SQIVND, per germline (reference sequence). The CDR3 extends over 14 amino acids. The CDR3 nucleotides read TGTGCCAGTATCATGAGGTACGGCAACACTGAAGCTTTCTTT. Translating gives CASIMRYGNTEAFF.

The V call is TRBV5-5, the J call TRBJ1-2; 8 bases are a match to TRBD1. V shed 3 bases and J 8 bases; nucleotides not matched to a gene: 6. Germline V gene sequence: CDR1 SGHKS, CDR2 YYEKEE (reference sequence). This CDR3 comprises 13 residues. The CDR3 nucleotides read TGTGCCAGCAGCTGGGACAGGATGGACGGCTACACCTTC. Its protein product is CASSWDRMDGYTF.

Here the CDR3 reads CASRPGQGGQPQHF. CDR3 DNA sequence: TGTGCCAGCAGACCGGGACAGGGTGGTCAGCCCCAGCATTTT. The chain couples TRBV28 to TRBJ1-5; 9 bases line up with TRBD1. The trim removed 6 bases at V and 6 bases at J, leaving 6 bases unmatched. CDR1 and CDR2 (germline): MDHEN, SYDVKM. The CDR3 runs 14 residues.

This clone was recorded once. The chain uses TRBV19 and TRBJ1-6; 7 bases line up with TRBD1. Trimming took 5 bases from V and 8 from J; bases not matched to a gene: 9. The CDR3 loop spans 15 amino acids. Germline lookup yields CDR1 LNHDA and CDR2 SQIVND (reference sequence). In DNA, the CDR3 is TGTGCCAGTAGTCTACACAGGGGATGGGATTCACCCCTCCACTTT. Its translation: CASSLHRGWDSPLHF.

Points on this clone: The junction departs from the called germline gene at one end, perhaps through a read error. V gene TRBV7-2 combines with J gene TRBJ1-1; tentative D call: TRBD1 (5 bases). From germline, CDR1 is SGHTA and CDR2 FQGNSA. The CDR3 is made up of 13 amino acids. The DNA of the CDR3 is TGTGCCTGCAGCTTAGGCGGGGGCACTGAAGCTTTCTTT. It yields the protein CACSLGGGTEAFF.

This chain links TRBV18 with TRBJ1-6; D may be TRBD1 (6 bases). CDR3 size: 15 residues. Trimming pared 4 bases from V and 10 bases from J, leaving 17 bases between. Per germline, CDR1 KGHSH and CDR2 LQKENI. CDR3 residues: CASSRSRGNESPLHF. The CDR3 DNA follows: TGTGCCAGCTCACGTTCAAGGGGGAATGAGTCACCCCTCCACTTT.

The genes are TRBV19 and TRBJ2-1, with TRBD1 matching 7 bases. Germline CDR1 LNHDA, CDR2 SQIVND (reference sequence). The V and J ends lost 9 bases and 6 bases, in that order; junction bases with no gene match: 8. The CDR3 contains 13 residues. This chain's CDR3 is CASRDRPTNEQFF. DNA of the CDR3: TGTGCCAGCCGGGACAGACCCACCAATGAGCAGTTCTTC.

The CDR3 nucleotides are TGTGCCAGCAGCTTACGGCCCGGGGACAGGGACACTGAAGCTTTCTTT. Translation gives CASSLRPGDRDTEAFF. V gene TRBV13 combines with J gene TRBJ1-1; 9 nucleotides align to TRBD1. Germline loops: CDR1 PRHDT, CDR2 FYEKMQ (reference sequence). The CDR3 has 16 residues. V was pared by 2 bases and J by 3 bases, with 7 bases of the junction left unmatched.

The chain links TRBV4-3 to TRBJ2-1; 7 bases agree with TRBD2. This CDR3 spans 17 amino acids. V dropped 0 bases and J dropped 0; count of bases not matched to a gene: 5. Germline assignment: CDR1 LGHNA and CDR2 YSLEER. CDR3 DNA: TGCGCCAGCAGCCAAGAGAGAAGGACTAGCTCCTACAATGAGCAGTTCTTC. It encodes CASSQERRTSSYNEQFF.

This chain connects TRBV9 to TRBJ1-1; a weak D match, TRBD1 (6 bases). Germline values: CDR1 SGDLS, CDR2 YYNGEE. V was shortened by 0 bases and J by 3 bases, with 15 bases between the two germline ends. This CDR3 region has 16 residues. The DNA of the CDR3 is TGTGCCAGCAGCGTAGATATCGGGGGGGCACACACTGAAGCTTTCTTT. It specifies CASSVDIGGAHTEAFF.

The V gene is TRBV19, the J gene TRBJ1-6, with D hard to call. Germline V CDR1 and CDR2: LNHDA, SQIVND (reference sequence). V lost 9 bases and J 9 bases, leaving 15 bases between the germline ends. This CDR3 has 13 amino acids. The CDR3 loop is CASEDVAGSPLHF. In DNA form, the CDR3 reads TGTGCCAGCGAGGACGTCGCGGGTTCACCCCTCCACTTT. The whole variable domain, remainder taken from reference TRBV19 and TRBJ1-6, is DGGITQSPKYLFRKEGQNVTLSCEQNLNHDAMYWYRQDPGQGLRLIYYSQIVNDFQKGDIAEGYSVSREKKESFPLTVTSAQKNPTAFYLCASEDVAGSPLHFGNGTRLTVT.

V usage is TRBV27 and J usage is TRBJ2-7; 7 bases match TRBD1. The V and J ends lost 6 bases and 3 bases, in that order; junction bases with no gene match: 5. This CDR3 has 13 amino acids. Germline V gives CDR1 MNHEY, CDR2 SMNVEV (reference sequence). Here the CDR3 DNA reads TGTGCCAGCAGGGGGGACAGCCGCTACGAGCAGTACTTC. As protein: CASRGDSRYEQYF.

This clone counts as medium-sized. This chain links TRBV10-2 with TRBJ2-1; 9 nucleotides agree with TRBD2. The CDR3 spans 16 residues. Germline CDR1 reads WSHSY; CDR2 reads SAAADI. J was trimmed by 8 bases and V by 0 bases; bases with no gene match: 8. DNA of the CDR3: TGCGCCAGCAGTGAGTCGAGGGGCGGGAGGGGGGATGAGCAGTTCTTC. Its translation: CASSESRGGRGDEQFF.

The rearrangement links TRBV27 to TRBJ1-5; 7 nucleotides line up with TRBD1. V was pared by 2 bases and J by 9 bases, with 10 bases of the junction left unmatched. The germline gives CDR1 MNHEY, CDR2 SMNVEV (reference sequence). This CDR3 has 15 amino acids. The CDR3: CASSLGTDVVWPQHF. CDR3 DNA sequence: TGTGCCAGCAGTTTAGGGACAGACGTGGTGTGGCCCCAGCATTTT.

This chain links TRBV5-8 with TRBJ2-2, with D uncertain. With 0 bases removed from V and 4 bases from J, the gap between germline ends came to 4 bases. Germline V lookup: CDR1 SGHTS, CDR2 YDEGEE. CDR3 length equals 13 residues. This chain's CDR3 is CASSLAFTGELFF. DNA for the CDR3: TGTGCCAGCAGCTTGGCCTTCACCGGGGAGCTGTTTTTT.

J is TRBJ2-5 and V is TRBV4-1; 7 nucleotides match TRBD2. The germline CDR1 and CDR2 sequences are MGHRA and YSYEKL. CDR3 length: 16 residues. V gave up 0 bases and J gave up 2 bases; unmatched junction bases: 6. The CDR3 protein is CASSQEGRAGQETQYF. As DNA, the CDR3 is TGCGCCAGCAGCCAAGAGGGTAGAGCGGGGCAAGAGACCCAGTACTTC.

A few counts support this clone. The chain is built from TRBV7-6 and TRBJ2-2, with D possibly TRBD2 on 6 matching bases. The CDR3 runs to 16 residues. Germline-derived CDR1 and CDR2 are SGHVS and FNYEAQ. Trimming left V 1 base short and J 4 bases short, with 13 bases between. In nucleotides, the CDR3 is TGTGCCAGCAGCTTAGGACGGGAGACGTCCACCGGGGAGCTGTTTTTT. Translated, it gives CASSLGRETSTGELFF.

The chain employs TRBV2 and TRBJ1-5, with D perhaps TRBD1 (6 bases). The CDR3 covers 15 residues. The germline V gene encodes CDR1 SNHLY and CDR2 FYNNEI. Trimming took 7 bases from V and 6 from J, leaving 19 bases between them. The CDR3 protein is CASIGGGGLGQPQHF. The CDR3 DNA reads TGTGCCAGCATTGGAGGCGGGGGGCTGGGTCAGCCCCAGCATTTT.

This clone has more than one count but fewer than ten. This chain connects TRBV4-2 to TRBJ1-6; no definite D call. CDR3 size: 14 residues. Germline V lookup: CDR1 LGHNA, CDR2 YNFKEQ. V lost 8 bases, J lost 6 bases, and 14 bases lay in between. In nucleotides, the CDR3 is TGTGCCAGCCGCGAGGACTCGATTAATTCACCCCTCCACTTT. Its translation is CASREDSINSPLHF.

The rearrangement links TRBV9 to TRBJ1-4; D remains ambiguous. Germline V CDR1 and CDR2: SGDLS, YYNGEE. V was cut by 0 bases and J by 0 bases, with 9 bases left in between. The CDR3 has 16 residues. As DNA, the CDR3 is TGTGCCAGCAGCGTAGCACGGGGAGCAACTAATGAAAAACTGTTTTTT. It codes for CASSVARGATNEKLFF.

The CDR3 DNA follows: TGTGCCAGCAGACCACAGGGGGCGGAAAACACTGAAGCTTTCTTT. As protein: CASRPQGAENTEAFF. The V call is TRBV6-6, the J call TRBJ1-1; 9 bases agree with TRBD1. CDR1 and CDR2 (germline): MNHNY, SVGAGI (reference sequence). Losses at the gene ends were 6 bases for V and 2 bases for J; bases not matched to a gene: 7. The CDR3 spans 15 residues.

CDR3: CAWSRHVPGQGQAEQYF. CDR3 nucleotides: TGTGCCTGGTCACGCCACGTCCCGGGACAGGGTCAGGCCGAGCAGTACTTC. V gene TRBV30 combines with J gene TRBJ2-5; 9 bases align to TRBD1. The J call may not be correct, given that the DNA end is closer to TRBJ2-7. Germline V CDR1 and CDR2: GTSNPN, SVGIG (reference sequence). This CDR3 contains 17 residues.